This T cell receptor beta chain was sequenced in a study of T cell responses to AZD1222 COVID-19 vaccine. Study-wide background: It was second doses at about 4 or about 12 weeks that were pooled.

Sequencing used immunoSEQ multiplex PCR; TCRdb keeps in-frame clones, though not all of them. The sample includes under 80,000 clones, about 85% of them seen just once. General study results and limits: Of the AZD1222 recipients, only five to seven were seropositive at baseline. Among spike-specific TCRs, nearly half reportedly target unmutated variant regions.

On this clone: What it recognizes is unknown.

The CDR3 loop spans 14 amino acids. The germline V and J ends were trimmed by 6 bases and 0 bases, with 8 bases remaining between them. Germline CDR1 MNHEY, CDR2 SVGAGI. The sequences come from peripheral blood, collected on day 0 of AZD1222 vaccination. This chain joins TRBV6-5 and TRBJ1-4, with a weak D call TRBD1 (6 bases). This TCR was sampled from an adult in good health. CDR3 protein: CASSWTATNEKLFF. The CDR3 DNA is TGTGCCAGCAGCTGGACAGCAACTAATGAAAAACTGTTTTTT.